This T cell receptor beta chain was sequenced in a study of cytomegalovirus exposure and HLA in healthy donors. Overall study findings and caveats: A likely sequencing artifact accounted for one observed cluster of highly shared sequence variants. The classifier reportedly diagnosed cytomegalovirus status with high sensitivity and specificity.

This clone was observed a single time. Its target is not known. Amplification used 60 Vbeta primers and 13 Jbeta primers. Assay: immunoSEQ multiplex PCR; the TCRdb copy retains only in-frame clones and omits some. The repertoire includes 160,000 or so clones, 65% to 85% of them detected once, and 6.3% sits in the top ten. CDR1 is MNHEY, CDR2 SVGAGI, per germline. The CDR3 consists of 15 residues. The clonotype comes from a male donor in good health and CMV-seropositive. The rearrangement uses TRBV6-5 and TRBJ2-5, with TRBD1 matching 9 bases. The assigned J gene may be wrong: the sequence end matches TRBJ2-7 better. Material: PBMCs. Here the CDR3 reads CASSYAGQGGYEQYF. The CDR3 region has the DNA TGTGCCAGCAGTTACGCGGGACAGGGTGGCTACGAGCAGTACTTC.